The T cell receptor (beta chain) described here comes from a study of blood T cells in healthy people across ages (dated by TCRdb to between 2014 and 2017). Concerning the study at large: Template switching captured roughly one uniquely barcoded TCR beta cDNA molecule per two T cells in model experiments. The study measured age-related changes in TCR beta repertoire diversity using deep sequencing normalized with unique cDNA molecular identifiers. The donors were split into four age groups: young (average 16 years), middle-aged (roughly 39), aged (62) and long-lived (roughly 88). To avoid experimental bias, donors of different ages were randomly spread across the sequencing lanes. The study analyzed two additional independent replicas of 1 million unique cDNA reads from the same blood draw for two donors, one aged 18 to 29 and one aged 80 or older.

This clonotype has more than one count but fewer than ten. It lacks a known antigen. No base qualities exist here, and no much larger clone lies one base off it. Overall study outcomes, separate from this receptor: Compared with the aged group, the long-lived group had more naive CD4+ T cells, fewer expanded clones and increased TCR diversity, a pattern suggesting age selection. Bulk unsorted PBMC profiling prevented conclusive comparison of naive and antigen-experienced compartments. Estimates of total diversity from one million sequenced T cells were regarded as lower bounds and underestimates. Observed TCR beta diversity per million T cells fell roughly linearly with age, and a significant reduction was already apparent by age about 38. Donor CMV infection status was unknown, potentially confounding age-related changes in expanded clonotypes. There was a strong correlation between observed TCR beta diversity and the percentage of naive T cells measured by flow cytometry.

The CDR3 sequence holds 15 residues, the cysteine and phenylalanine included. Kept here is only the CDR3 DNA, which spans 45 bases and is read in frame from base 1. From a lookup of the germline V gene (reference sequence), CDR1 and CDR2 are SEHNR and FQNEAQ. Cut back by 1 base and 1 base, the V and J ends lie 11 bases apart. To prepare the library, 5' RACE was applied. For sequencing, an Illumina HiSeq 2500 was employed. A second PCR of about 6 to 11 cycles was performed with a sample-barcoded 5' primer and a J-beta primer mix. A template-switch 5' adaptor carrying 12 random nucleotides introduced a unique molecular identifier onto each TCR beta cDNA molecule. At least 2.5 million CDR3-containing paired-end reads were obtained from each sample. First-strand cDNA was synthesized from all RNA with the Mint cDNA synthesis kit, primed by a TRBC-specific oligonucleotide. Following uracil-DNA glycosylase treatment, a first 18-cycle PCR with universal primers M1SS and BC2_uni_R was performed on all cDNA. The original pipeline was this. For normalization, 1 million high-quality reads were randomly selected from each sample, with every read carrying a distinct molecular identifier. Instead of being binned into consensus sequences, reads that shared molecular identifiers were thrown out. MiTCR, with a Q25 quality threshold and the strictest error-elimination algorithm, was used for CDR3 identification, clonotype clustering and error correction. A nonparametric unseen species model using Euler transformation provided a lower-bound estimate of total TCR beta diversity. TCRdb reprocessing: public reads trimmed at Q25 with fastp, clones called with MiXCR, in-frame beta chains kept. When rows share a CDR3 protein, they turn into one entry using the most common DNA and genes. The V and J calls shown here were made by TCRdb, not taken from the authors' results. The table for this sample lists about 580,000 distinct CDR3 sequences; about 45% of them were counted only once. The ten biggest clones cover around 23% of the sample.

The 35 to 40 donors, aged about 6 to 95 years, were systemically healthy Caucasian individuals from Russia. Each donor gave 8 to 10 milliliters of peripheral blood, collected into EDTA-treated Vacutainer tubes. Ficoll-Paque density-gradient centrifugation was used to isolate PBMCs, with at least 6.5 million per sample. Total RNA was extracted from PBMCs with Trizol reagent, with at least 5 micrograms obtained per sample. Naive CD45RAhigh/CD27high T cell percentages were measured by flow cytometry on a PBMC aliquot from every donor. The TCR sequence derives from a man at least 80 years old in good health. Material for sequencing was blood. This chain joins TRBV7-9 to TRBJ2-7; a tentative D match to TRBD1 spans 6 bases. The DNA sequence is given as TGTGCCAGCAGCTTAGTGACAGGAAAATCCTACGAGCAGTACTTC. The resulting protein is CASSLVTGKSYEQYF.